The entry that follows covers one T cell receptor beta chain sequence. Its antigen is unknown. In germline, CDR1 is MGHRA, CDR2 YSYEKL. Trimming left V 3 bases short and J 0 bases short, with 9 bases between. The CDR3 has 15 residues. Repertoires were generated with immunoSEQ multiplex PCR, while TCRdb's copy carries only in-frame clones and drops some. The sample lists fewer than 20,000 clones; about four fifths were seen once. The data are from a study of T cells and Merkel cell carcinoma outcomes. Regarding the study as a whole: Repertoire plus T-cell density reportedly predicted Merkel cell carcinoma outcomes.

The sequence was obtained from a human donor with Merkel cell carcinoma. V usage is TRBV4-1 and J usage is TRBJ1-3, with D possibly TRBD1 on 6 matching bases. Input material: tumor tissue from Merkel cell carcinoma. The CDR3 bases are TGCGCCAGCAGCCACGGGGGGGCCTCTGGAAACACCATATATTTT. Encoded protein: CASSHGGASGNTIYF.